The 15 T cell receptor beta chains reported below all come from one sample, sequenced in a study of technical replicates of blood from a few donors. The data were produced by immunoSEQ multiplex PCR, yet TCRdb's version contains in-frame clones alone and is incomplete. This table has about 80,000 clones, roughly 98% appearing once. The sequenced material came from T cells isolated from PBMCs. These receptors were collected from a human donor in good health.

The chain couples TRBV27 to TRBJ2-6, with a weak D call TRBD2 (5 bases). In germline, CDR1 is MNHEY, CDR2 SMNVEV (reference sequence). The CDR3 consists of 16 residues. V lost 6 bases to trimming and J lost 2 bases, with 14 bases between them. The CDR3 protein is CASSPGSGPGANVLTF. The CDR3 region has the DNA TGTGCCAGCAGCCCGGGATCCGGACCTGGGGCCAACGTCCTGACTTTC.

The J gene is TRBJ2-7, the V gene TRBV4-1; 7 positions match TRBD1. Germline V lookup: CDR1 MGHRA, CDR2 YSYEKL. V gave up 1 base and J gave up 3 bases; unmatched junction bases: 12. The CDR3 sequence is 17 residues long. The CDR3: CASSQGAGRQGNYEQYF. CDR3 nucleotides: TGCGCCAGCAGCCAAGGGGCTGGTCGACAGGGTAACTACGAGCAGTACTTC.

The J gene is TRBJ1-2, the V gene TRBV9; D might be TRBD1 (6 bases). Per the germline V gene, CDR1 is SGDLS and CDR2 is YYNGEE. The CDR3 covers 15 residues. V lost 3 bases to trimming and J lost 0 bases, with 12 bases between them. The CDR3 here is CASSGSGAANYGYTF. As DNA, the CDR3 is TGTGCCAGCAGCGGATCAGGGGCTGCTAACTATGGCTACACCTTC.

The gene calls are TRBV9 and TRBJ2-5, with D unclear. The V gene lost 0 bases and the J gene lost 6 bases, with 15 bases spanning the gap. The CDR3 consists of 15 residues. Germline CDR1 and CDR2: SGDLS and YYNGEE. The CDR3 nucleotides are TGTGCCAGCAGCGTAGATGCTAGGCCGGAAAAGACCCAGTACTTC. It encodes CASSVDARPEKTQYF.

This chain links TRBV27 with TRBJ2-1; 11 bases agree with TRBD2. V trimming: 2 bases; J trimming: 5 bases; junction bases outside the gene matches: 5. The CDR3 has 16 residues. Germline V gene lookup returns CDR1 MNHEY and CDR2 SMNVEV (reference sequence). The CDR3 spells CASSLLAGGDNNEQFF. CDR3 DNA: TGTGCCAGCAGTTTACTAGCGGGAGGCGATAACAATGAGCAGTTCTTC.

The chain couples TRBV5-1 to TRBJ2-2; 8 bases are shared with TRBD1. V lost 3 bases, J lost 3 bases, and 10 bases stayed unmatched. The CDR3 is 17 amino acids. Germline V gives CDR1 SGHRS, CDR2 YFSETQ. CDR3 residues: CASSSGQASGDTGELFF. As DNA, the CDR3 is TGCGCCAGCAGCTCGGGACAGGCGTCTGGGGACACCGGGGAGCTGTTTTTT.

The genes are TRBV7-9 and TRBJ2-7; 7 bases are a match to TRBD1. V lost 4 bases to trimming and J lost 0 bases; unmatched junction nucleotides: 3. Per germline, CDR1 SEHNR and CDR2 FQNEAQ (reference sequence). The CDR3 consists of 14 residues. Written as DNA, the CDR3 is TGTGCCAGCAGCTCCAGGGGGATCTCCTACGAGCAGTACTTC. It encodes CASSSRGISYEQYF.

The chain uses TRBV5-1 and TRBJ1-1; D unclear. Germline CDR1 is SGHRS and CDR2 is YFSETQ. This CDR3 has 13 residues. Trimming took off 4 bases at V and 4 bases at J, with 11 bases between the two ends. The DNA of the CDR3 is TGCGCCAGCAGCGCATTTAGCAGCACTGAAGCTTTCTTT. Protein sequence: CASSAFSSTEAFF.

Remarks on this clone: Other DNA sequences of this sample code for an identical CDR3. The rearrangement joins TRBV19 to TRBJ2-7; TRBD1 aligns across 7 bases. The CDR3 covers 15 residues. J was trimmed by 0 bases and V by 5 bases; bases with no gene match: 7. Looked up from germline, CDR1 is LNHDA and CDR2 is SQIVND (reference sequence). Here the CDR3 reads CASSSYRGPSYEQYF. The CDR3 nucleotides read TGTGCCAGTAGTTCGTATAGGGGGCCCTCCTACGAGCAGTACTTC. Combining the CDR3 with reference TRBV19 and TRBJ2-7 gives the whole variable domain DGGITQSPKYLFRKEGQNVTLSCEQNLNHDAMYWYRQDPGQGLRLIYYSQIVNDFQKGDIAEGYSVSREKKESFPLTVTSAQKNPTAFYLCASSSYRGPSYEQYFGPGTRLTVT.

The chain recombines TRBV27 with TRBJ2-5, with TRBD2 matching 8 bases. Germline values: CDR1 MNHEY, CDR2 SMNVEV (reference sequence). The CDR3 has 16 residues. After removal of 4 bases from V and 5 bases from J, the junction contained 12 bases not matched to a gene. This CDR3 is CASSSRKAGVGETQYF. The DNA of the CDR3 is TGTGCCAGCAGTTCGAGAAAAGCGGGAGTAGGGGAGACCCAGTACTTC.

The CDR3 spells CSVEEYKGPSPEGMQYF. CDR3 nucleotides: TGCAGCGTTGAAGAATATAAGGGGCCCTCCCCAGAAGGGATGCAGTACTTC. This chain connects TRBV29-1 to TRBJ2-7, with D possibly matching TRBD1 (5 bases). This CDR3 has 17 amino acids. Germline V CDR1 and CDR2: SQVTM, ANQGSEA. V lost 0 bases, J lost 9 bases, and 27 bases lay in between.

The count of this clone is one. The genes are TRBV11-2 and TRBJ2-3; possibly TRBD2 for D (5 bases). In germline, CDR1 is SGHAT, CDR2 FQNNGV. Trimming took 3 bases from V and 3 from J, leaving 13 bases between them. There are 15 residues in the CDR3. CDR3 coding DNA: TGTGCCAGCAGCTTGGGCACCGGGAATACAGATACGCAGTATTTT. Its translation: CASSLGTGNTDTQYF.

The CDR3 loop is CASSDWKGLSQPQHF. CDR3 DNA: TGTGCCAGCAGTGACTGGAAGGGGCTGAGTCAGCCCCAGCATTTT. This chain uses TRBV2 with TRBJ1-5; TRBD1 might be the D (5 bases). V lost 3 bases, J lost 6 bases, and 15 bases lay in between. Germline V CDR1 and CDR2: SNHLY, FYNNEI. This CDR3 region has 15 residues.

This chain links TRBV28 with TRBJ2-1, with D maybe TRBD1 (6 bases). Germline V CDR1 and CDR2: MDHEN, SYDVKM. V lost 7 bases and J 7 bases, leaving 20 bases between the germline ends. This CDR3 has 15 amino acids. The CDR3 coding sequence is TGTGCCAGCATCTCCGGGACAAGGGGAGTAAATGAGCAGTTCTTC. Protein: CASISGTRGVNEQFF.

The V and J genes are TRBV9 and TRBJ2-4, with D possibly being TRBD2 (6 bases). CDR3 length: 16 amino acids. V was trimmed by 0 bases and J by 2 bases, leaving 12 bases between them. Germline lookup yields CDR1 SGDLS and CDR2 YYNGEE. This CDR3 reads CASSVGSGTSKNIQYF. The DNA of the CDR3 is TGTGCCAGCAGCGTAGGGTCGGGGACTTCCAAAAACATTCAGTACTTC.